This passage covers 5 T cell receptor beta chains from one sample sequenced in a study of siplizumab effects on memory and regulatory T cells (dated by TCRdb to about 2019). The library was made by the immunoSEQ multiplex PCR assay. Imported from immuneACCESS, the table was reduced by TCRdb to in-frame sequences with V and J called. These copies leave out some clones; in studies compared against another copy, an unresolved V gene accounts for under half, and the cause of the remainder is not known. The sample includes 100,000 or so clones, with more than 90% observed a single time. The top ten hold just over 2.5% of the sample. The source material was CD4+ T cells sorted from blood. These receptors were taken from a human donor in good health. Some clones in this sample may be carry-over from other donors' samples.

The chain carries TRBV28 and TRBJ2-7, with 8 bases aligning to TRBD2. Germline V gene lookup returns CDR1 MDHEN and CDR2 SYDVKM. The J segment lost 3 bases and the V segment lost 6 bases, leaving 7 bases of the junction unmatched. There are 14 residues in the CDR3. The CDR3 nucleotides are TGTGCCAGCAGGCGGGGGAGCGGGAGCTACGAGCAGTACTTC. Translating gives CASRRGSGSYEQYF.

The V call is TRBV6-6, the J call TRBJ2-7; D perhaps matches TRBD1 (6 bases). Trimming stripped 6 bases from V and 1 base from J, with 13 bases between. Per the germline V gene, CDR1 is MNHNY and CDR2 is SVGAGI (reference sequence). This CDR3 spans 14 amino acids. The CDR3, as DNA: TGTGCCAGCAGACAGGGTGGGCAGTCCTACGAGCAGTACTTC. Translation: CASRQGGQSYEQYF.

As concerns this clone: At one boundary the junction diverges from the germline segment, which might be a read error. The chain joins TRBV6-5 to TRBJ2-7, with TRBD2 identical over 10 bases. Germline assignment: CDR1 MNHEY and CDR2 SVGAGI. This CDR3 is built from 15 residues. The CDR3 spells CASSYGLAASYGQYF. CDR3 in DNA: TGTGCCAGCAGTTATGGACTAGCGGCAAGCTACGGGCAGTACTTC.

V usage is TRBV7-3 and J usage is TRBJ2-3, with a tentative D call TRBD2 (6 bases). V shed 5 bases and J shed 5 bases, with 14 bases lying between them. The CDR3 loop spans 14 amino acids. Germline CDR1 reads SGHTA; CDR2 reads FQGTGA. The CDR3 protein is CASSRLGTVDTQYF. The DNA for the CDR3 is TGTGCCAGCAGCCGACTAGGGACGGTAGATACGCAGTATTTT.

This chain joins TRBV28 and TRBJ2-3, with 8 positions matching TRBD2. The CDR3 sequence is 14 residues long. Germline-derived CDR1 and CDR2 are MDHEN and SYDVKM. V lost 6 bases and J lost 8; bases outside the gene matches: 10. CDR3: CASRDPGLVATQYF. The CDR3 region has the DNA TGTGCCAGCAGGGATCCGGGACTAGTTGCTACGCAGTATTTT.